Listed below are T cell receptor beta chains from one sample, sequenced in a study of blood T cell repertoires in COVID-19. TCRdb keeps only in-frame clones here, not all; method: immunoSEQ multiplex PCR. The sample includes 140,000 to 150,000 clones, 80% to 90% seen only once; the top ten take approximately 6.2%. Sequencing used peripheral blood. Receptors originate from an elderly man with acute or convalescent COVID-19. Both conserved end residues are part of each CDR3. The order of the fields is J gene, V gene, clone size, D gene, CDR3 DNA, CDR3 protein. A D gene is named only where the DNA matches it firmly. Size tells how often a clone was seen (once, few, many) or the class of an expanded clone, and some rows leave it out.

j_gene: TRBJ2-5
v_gene: TRBV15
abundance: .
d_gene: TRBD2
CDR3nt: TGTGCCACCAGCAGAGCCGGACTAGCGGCCCAAGAGACCCAGTACTTC
CDR3aa: CATSRAGLAAQETQYF

j_gene: TRBJ2-5
v_gene: TRBV29-1
abundance: once
d_gene: TRBD2
CDR3nt: TGCAGCGTCCCCGGTCTAGCGGGCCCCCAAGAGACCCAGTACTTC
CDR3aa: CSVPGLAGPQETQYF

j_gene: TRBJ1-1
v_gene: TRBV6-5
abundance: .
d_gene: .
CDR3nt: TGTGCCAGCAGTTATCGAGGGAAGGCGGAGGCTTTCTTT
CDR3aa: CASSYRGKAEAFF

j_gene: TRBJ1-5
v_gene: TRBV24-1
abundance: .
d_gene: .
CDR3nt: TGTGCCACCAGTCCCGGGACAATCAATCAGCCCCAGCATTTT
CDR3aa: CATSPGTINQPQHF

j_gene: TRBJ1-1
v_gene: TRBV12-3/TRBV12-4
abundance: .
d_gene: .
CDR3nt: TGTGCCAGCAGGCCTGGAGGCACTGAAGCTTTCTTT
CDR3aa: CASRPGGTEAFF

j_gene: TRBJ2-3
v_gene: TRBV6-6
abundance: .
d_gene: .
CDR3nt: TGTGCCAGCAGTACTAGGGATACGCAGTATTTT
CDR3aa: CASSTRDTQYF

j_gene: TRBJ2-7
v_gene: TRBV19
abundance: .
d_gene: .
CDR3nt: TGTGCCAGTAGTCCATCCGGGACACTGGCTCCCTACGAGCAGTACTTC
CDR3aa: CASSPSGTLAPYEQYF

j_gene: TRBJ1-2
v_gene: TRBV14
abundance: .
d_gene: .
CDR3nt: TGTGCCAGCAGCCAAGTCCAGGGGTGGAACTATGGCTACACCTTC
CDR3aa: CASSQVQGWNYGYTF

j_gene: TRBJ2-1
v_gene: TRBV23-1
abundance: .
d_gene: TRBD2
CDR3nt: TGCGCCAGCAGTCAATGGACTAGCGGGATCTACAATGAGCAGTTCTTC
CDR3aa: CASSQWTSGIYNEQFF

j_gene: TRBJ2-1
v_gene: TRBV7-3
abundance: .
d_gene: TRBD2
CDR3nt: TGTGCCAGCAGCTTGGGACTAGCGGGAGATGGACCTGAGCAGTTCTTC
CDR3aa: CASSLGLAGDGPEQFF

j_gene: TRBJ1-5
v_gene: TRBV28
abundance: .
d_gene: .
CDR3nt: TGTGCCAGTTTGGGCGGAGGGGTCAATCAGCCCCAGCATTTT
CDR3aa: CASLGGGVNQPQHF

j_gene: TRBJ2-2
v_gene: TRBV5-1
abundance: .
d_gene: .
CDR3nt: TGCGCCAGCAGCTTGGTGGGCAGGGCGGAGCCCACCGGGGAGCTGTTTTTT
CDR3aa: CASSLVGRAEPTGELFF

j_gene: TRBJ1-1
v_gene: TRBV6-1
abundance: once
d_gene: .
CDR3nt: TGTGCCAGCAGTGAAGCCGGGTTTAGGGAAGCTTTCTTT
CDR3aa: CASSEAGFREAFF

j_gene: TRBJ2-3
v_gene: TRBV6-1
abundance: once
d_gene: TRBD2
CDR3nt: TGTGCCAGCAGTGAACGGGGGAGGGCCTTTATAGATACGCAGTATTTT
CDR3aa: CASSERGRAFIDTQYF

j_gene: TRBJ2-1
v_gene: TRBV27
abundance: .
d_gene: TRBD2
CDR3nt: TGTGCCAGCAGCACACAAATCGGGAGGCTAGGGCATGAGCAGTTCTTC
CDR3aa: CASSTQIGRLGHEQFF

j_gene: TRBJ2-6
v_gene: TRBV15
abundance: .
d_gene: TRBD2
CDR3nt: TGTGCCACCAGCAGAGCACAAAGGACTAGCGGGAGACATTCAGGGGCCAACGTCCTGACTTTC
CDR3aa: CATSRAQRTSGRHSGANVLTF

j_gene: TRBJ1-5
v_gene: TRBV2
abundance: .
d_gene: .
CDR3nt: TGTGCCAGCAGTGAAGATCAACTCTCTGGTCAGCCCCAGCATTTT
CDR3aa: CASSEDQLSGQPQHF

j_gene: TRBJ1-6
v_gene: TRBV5-1
abundance: .
d_gene: .
CDR3nt: TGCGCCAGCAGCTTGACAGGGCCCTATAATTCACCCCTCCACTTT
CDR3aa: CASSLTGPYNSPLHF